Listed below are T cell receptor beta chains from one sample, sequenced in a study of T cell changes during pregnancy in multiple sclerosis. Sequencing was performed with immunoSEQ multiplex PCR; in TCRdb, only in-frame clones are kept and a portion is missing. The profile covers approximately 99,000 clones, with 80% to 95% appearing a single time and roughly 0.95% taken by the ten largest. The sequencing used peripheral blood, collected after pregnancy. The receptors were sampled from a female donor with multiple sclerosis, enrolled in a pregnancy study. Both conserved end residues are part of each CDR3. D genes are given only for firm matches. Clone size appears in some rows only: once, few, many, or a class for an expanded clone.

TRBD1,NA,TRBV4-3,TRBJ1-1,CASSLTPGGGNTEAFF,TGCGCCAGCAGCCTTACCCCAGGGGGCGGGAACACTGAAGCTTTCTTT
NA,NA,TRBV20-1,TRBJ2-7,CSAGHPQYF,TGCAGTGCCGGACACCCGCAGTACTTC
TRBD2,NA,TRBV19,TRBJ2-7,CATSIGTSGRIGYEQYF,TGTGCCACCTCTATCGGGACTAGCGGGAGAATAGGCTACGAGCAGTACTTC
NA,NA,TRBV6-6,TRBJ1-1,CASRDSRTVDTEAFF,TGTGCCAGCAGGGACAGCCGAACAGTGGACACTGAAGCTTTCTTT
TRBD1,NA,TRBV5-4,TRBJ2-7,CASSPRTGTYEQYF,TGTGCCAGCAGCCCAAGGACAGGGACCTACGAGCAGTACTTC
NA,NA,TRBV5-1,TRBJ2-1,CASRADSSSYNEQFF,TGCGCCAGCAGGGCGGACTCGAGCTCCTACAATGAGCAGTTCTTC
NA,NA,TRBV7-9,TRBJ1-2,CASSTGGLFNGYTF,TGTGCCAGCAGCACAGGTGGCCTGTTTAATGGCTACACCTTC
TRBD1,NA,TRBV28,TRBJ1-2,CARATGANYGYTF,TGTGCCAGGGCGACAGGGGCTAACTATGGCTACACCTTC
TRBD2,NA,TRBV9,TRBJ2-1,CASSVGGRVYNEQFF,TGTGCCAGCAGCGTTGGGGGGAGGGTTTACAATGAGCAGTTCTTC
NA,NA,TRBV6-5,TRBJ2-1,CASSSREKSYNEQFF,TGTGCCAGCAGTTCGAGGGAGAAGAGCTACAATGAGCAGTTCTTC
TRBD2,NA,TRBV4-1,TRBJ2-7,CASSQDHGIGLAGGREQYF,TGCGCCAGCAGCCAAGATCACGGAATTGGACTAGCGGGGGGTAGAGAGCAGTACTTC
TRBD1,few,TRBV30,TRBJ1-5,CAWVKTGPLNQPQHF,TGTGCCTGGGTGAAGACAGGGCCCCTGAATCAGCCCCAGCATTTT
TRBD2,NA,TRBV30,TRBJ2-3,CAWTSGLAGSSTDTQYF,TGTGCCTGGACCTCGGGACTAGCGGGATCTAGCACAGATACGCAGTATTTT
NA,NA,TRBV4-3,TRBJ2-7,CASSQDSQGTYEQYF,TGCGCCAGCAGCCAAGATTCGCAGGGGACCTACGAGCAGTACTTC
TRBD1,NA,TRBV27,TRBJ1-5,CASSLHGGGVRNQPQHF,TGTGCCAGCAGTTTACATGGAGGGGGCGTTCGCAATCAGCCCCAGCATTTT
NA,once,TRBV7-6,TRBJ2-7,CASSLTTGDFYEQYF,TGTGCCAGCAGCTTAACTACAGGGGACTTCTACGAGCAGTACTTC
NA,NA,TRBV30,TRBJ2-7,CAWSEVRSGEQYF,TGTGCCTGGAGTGAGGTCCGGTCAGGGGAGCAGTACTTC
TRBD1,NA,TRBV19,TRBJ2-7,CASSSRTGGIYEQYF,TGTGCCAGTAGTTCGAGGACAGGGGGCATCTACGAGCAGTACTTC
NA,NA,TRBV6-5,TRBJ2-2,CASSPLRTNTGELFF,TGTGCCAGCAGTCCCCTCAGGACGAACACCGGGGAGCTGTTTTTT
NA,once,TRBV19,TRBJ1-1,CASTKIRGARGTEAFF,TGTGCCAGTACCAAAATCCGGGGGGCGCGTGGAACTGAAGCTTTCTTT
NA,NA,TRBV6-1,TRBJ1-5,CASNGNRERPQHF,TGTGCCAGCAACGGGAACAGGGAGCGGCCCCAGCATTTT
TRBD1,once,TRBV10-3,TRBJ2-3,CAISESGTGTGSTDTQYF,TGTGCCATCAGTGAGTCGGGGACCGGGACAGGGAGCACAGATACGCAGTATTTT
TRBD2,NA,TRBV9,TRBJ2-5,CASSGRGGRETQYF,TGTGCCAGCAGCGGCCGCGGGGGGCGGGAGACCCAGTACTTC
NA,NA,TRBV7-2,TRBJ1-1,CASSPQGRATMNTEAFF,TGTGCCAGCAGCCCCCAAGGCAGGGCCACCATGAACACTGAAGCTTTCTTT
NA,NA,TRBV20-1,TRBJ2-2,CSASRTGELFF,TGCAGTGCTAGTCGGACCGGGGAGCTGTTTTTT
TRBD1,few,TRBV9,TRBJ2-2,CASTRTGGTGELFF,TGTGCCAGCACGCGGACAGGGGGCACCGGGGAGCTGTTTTTT
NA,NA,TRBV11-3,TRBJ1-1,CASSFGNTEAFF,TGTGCCAGCAGCTTCGGGAACACTGAAGCTTTCTTT
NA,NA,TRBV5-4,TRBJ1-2,CASSLEGREGSGYTF,TGTGCCAGCAGCTTGGAGGGCAGGGAAGGCTCTGGCTACACCTTC
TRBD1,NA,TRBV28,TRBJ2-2,CASSFRTGAGELFF,TGTGCCAGCAGTTTCCGGACAGGGGCCGGGGAGCTGTTTTTT
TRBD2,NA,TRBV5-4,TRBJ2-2,CASSLPGLADLGELFF,TGTGCCAGCAGCTTACCTGGACTAGCTGATCTCGGGGAGCTGTTTTTT
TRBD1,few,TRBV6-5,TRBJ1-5,CASSPLAGGDQPQHF,TGTGCCAGCAGCCCCCTGGCAGGGGGAGATCAGCCCCAGCATTTT
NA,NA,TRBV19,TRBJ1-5,CASSIRAGVNQPQHF,TGTGCCAGTAGTATAAGGGCGGGGGTTAATCAGCCCCAGCATTTT
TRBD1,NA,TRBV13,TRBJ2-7,CASSARTGFGYEQYF,TGTGCCAGCAGCGCCCGGACAGGGTTCGGCTACGAGCAGTACTTC
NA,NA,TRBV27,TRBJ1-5,CASSLGGFHQPQHF,TGTGCCAGCAGCCTGGGGGGATTCCATCAGCCCCAGCATTTT
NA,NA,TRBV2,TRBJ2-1,CASWTISYNEQFF,TGTGCCAGCTGGACAATCTCCTACAATGAGCAGTTCTTC